This TCR beta chain stems from a study of blood T cell repertoires in COVID-19. The germline gives CDR1 SGHRS, CDR2 YFSETQ. This CDR3 has 16 amino acids. The J segment lost 0 bases and the V segment lost 4 bases, leaving 7 bases of the junction unmatched. Per the study methods: Scientists estimated how many nucleated cells there were by amplifying reference gene primers. The method was immunoSEQ multiplex PCR; TCRdb's version includes in-frame clones alone and lacks a portion of them. V, J and clone size were drawn from that table, and D and trimming were deduced from the DNA. The profile shows 27,000 or so clones, 80% to 90% of them singletons.

This receptor was obtained from a human donor in a cohort sampled during active COVID-19. V usage is TRBV5-1 and J usage is TRBJ1-3; TRBD1 agrees at 7 bases. Sequenced material: peripheral blood. DNA of the CDR3: TGCGCCAGCAGCCGGTGGGACAGCAACTCTGGAAACACCATATATTTT. Its protein is CASSRWDSNSGNTIYF.